This entry lists 8 T cell receptor beta chains sequenced from one sample in a study of OX40 agonist ivuxolimab in advanced cancers. Assay used: immunoSEQ multiplex PCR; TCRdb lists only in-frame clones, some missing. The sample has roughly 34,000 clones, 75% to 90% seen once; the top ten hold approximately 12%. The source was CD4+ or CD8+ T cells sorted from blood, collected in a trial of the OX40 agonist ivuxolimab. The receptors derive from an adult with an advanced solid tumor such as melanoma, head and neck, liver or kidney cancer.

J is TRBJ1-5 and V is TRBV5-1, with a possible D match to TRBD1 (5 bases). Germline loops: CDR1 SGHRS, CDR2 YFSETQ. This CDR3 has 15 residues. V was shortened by 0 bases and J by 3 bases, with 10 bases between the two germline ends. CDR3 coding DNA: TGCGCCAGCAGCTTGGGCGGGGGTTTCAATCAGCCCCAGCATTTT. Protein sequence: CASSLGGGFNQPQHF.

J is TRBJ2-7 and V is TRBV5-6; D may be TRBD1 (5 bases). This CDR3 is 14 amino acids long. V lost 2 bases and J lost 1, with 10 bases in between. Germline CDR1 SGHDT, CDR2 YYEEEE. CDR3 residues: CASSFGAGSYEQYF. The CDR3 nucleotides are TGTGCCAGCAGCTTTGGGGCAGGGTCCTACGAGCAGTACTTC. Supplemented by reference TRBV5-6 and TRBJ2-7, the full variable domain reads DAGVTQSPTHLIKTRGQQVTLRCSPKSGHDTVSWYQQALGQGPQFIFQYYEEEERQRGNFPDRFSGHQFPNYSSELNVNALLLGDSALYLCASSFGAGSYEQYFGPGTRLTVT.

The V gene is TRBV14, the J gene TRBJ2-5, with 11 bases identical to TRBD1. Trimming took 3 bases from V and 5 from J; bases not matched to a gene: 5. CDR1 and CDR2 (germline): SGHDN, FVKESK. The CDR3 runs 15 residues. CDR3 loop: CASSQRTGGLETQYF. As DNA, the CDR3 is TGTGCCAGCAGCCAGCGGACAGGGGGCCTTGAGACCCAGTACTTC.

This clone was observed once. The V gene is TRBV5-1, the J gene TRBJ2-7; D gene ambiguous. This CDR3 spans 12 amino acids. V lost 0 bases and J lost 1, with 2 bases in between. The germline gives CDR1 SGHRS, CDR2 YFSETQ. CDR3 nucleotide sequence: TGCGCCAGCAGCTTGGTTTCCTACGAGCAGTACTTC. It translates to CASSLVSYEQYF.

The V and J genes are TRBV6-5 and TRBJ1-1; no clear D gene. Germline V gives CDR1 MNHEY, CDR2 SVGAGI. The germline V and J ends were trimmed by 7 bases and 6 bases, with 12 bases remaining between them. This CDR3 region has 12 residues. CDR3 sequence (DNA): TGTGCCAGCATTGGACCGAAGGCTGAAGCTTTCTTT. Translating it yields CASIGPKAEAFF.

The CDR3 nucleotides read TGTGCCAGCAGCGACCCGGGACAGGGTCGGTGGGAAGCTTTCTTT. Residues: CASSDPGQGRWEAFF. The V call is TRBV7-9, the J call TRBJ1-1, with 9 bases lining up with TRBD1. This CDR3 region has 15 residues. J lost 8 bases, V lost 5 bases, and 12 bases had no gene match. Germline-derived CDR1 and CDR2 are SEHNR and FQNEAQ (reference sequence).

The chain employs TRBV27 and TRBJ2-7; TRBD2 might be the D (5 bases). CDR1 is MNHEY and CDR2 is SMNVEV in the germline V gene (reference sequence). The CDR3 covers 15 residues. With 5 bases removed from V and 3 bases from J, the gap between germline ends came to 17 bases. The CDR3: CASSESTGLLYEQYF. DNA of the CDR3: TGTGCCAGCAGTGAATCCACCGGACTTCTCTACGAGCAGTACTTC.

J is TRBJ2-1 and V is TRBV7-9; TRBD2 agrees at 13 bases. The CDR3 contains 16 residues. Germline V gene lookup returns CDR1 SEHNR and CDR2 FQNEAQ (reference sequence). Trimming at V came to 1 base and at J to 7 bases, leaving 4 bases not matched to a gene. For the CDR3, the DNA is TGTGCCAGCAGCTTAGGAGGACTAGCGGGAGAGAATGAGCAGTTCTTC. It yields the protein CASSLGGLAGENEQFF.